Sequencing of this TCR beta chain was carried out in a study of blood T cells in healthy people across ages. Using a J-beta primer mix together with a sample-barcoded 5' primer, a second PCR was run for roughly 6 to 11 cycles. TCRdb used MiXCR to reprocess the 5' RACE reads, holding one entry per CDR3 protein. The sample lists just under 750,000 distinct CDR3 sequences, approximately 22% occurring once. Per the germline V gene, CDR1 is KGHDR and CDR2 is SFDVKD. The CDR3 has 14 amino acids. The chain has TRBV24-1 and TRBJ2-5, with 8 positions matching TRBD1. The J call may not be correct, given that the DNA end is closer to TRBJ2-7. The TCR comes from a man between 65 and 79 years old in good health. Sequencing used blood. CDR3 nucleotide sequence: TGTGCCACCAGTGCGGGGACAGGAGGCTACGAGCAGTACTTC. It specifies CATSAGTGGYEQYF.